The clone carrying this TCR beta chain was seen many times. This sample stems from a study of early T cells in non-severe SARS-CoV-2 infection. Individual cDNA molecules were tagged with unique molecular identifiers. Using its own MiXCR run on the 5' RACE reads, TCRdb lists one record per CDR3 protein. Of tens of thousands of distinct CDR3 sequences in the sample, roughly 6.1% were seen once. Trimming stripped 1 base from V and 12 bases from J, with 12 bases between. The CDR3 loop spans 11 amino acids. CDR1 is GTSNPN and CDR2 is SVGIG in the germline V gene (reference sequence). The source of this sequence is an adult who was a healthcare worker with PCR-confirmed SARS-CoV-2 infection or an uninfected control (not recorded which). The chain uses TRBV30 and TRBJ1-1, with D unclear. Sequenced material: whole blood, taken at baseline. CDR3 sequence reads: CAWSAGRLTFF. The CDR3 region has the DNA TGTGCCTGGAGTGCTGGTAGGCTGACTTTCTTT.